A single sample gave rise to the 24 T cell receptor beta chains below, sequenced in a study of shared clonotypes between healthy human individuals. Clones were sequenced by immunoSEQ multiplex PCR, and TCRdb holds only the in-frame ones, with some missing. The sample records roughly 640,000 clones, approximately 79% being singletons. What was sequenced was memory CD4+ T cells sorted from blood. Subset specified: CD45RA-negative fraction. Every receptor here comes from a woman in her thirties in good health.

CDR3 nucleotide sequence: TGTGCCAGCAGCTTAAGCGGGACCTACTACGAGCAGTACTTC. Its translation: CASSLSGTYYEQYF. The chain is built from TRBV7-9 and TRBJ2-7, with 7 bases aligning to TRBD2. After removal of 2 bases from V and 3 bases from J, the junction contained 4 bases not matched to a gene. Germline V gives CDR1 SEHNR, CDR2 FQNEAQ (reference sequence). The CDR3 consists of 14 residues.

V is TRBV5-6 and J is TRBJ2-5; no reliable D call. The J call is in doubt because the DNA end fits TRBJ2-7 better. The CDR3 contains 16 residues. The germline V gene has CDR1 SGHDT and CDR2 YYEEEE. DNA for the CDR3: TGTGCCAGCAGCTTGTATAGATTAGGGCTCTCCTACGAGCAGTACTTC. It yields the protein CASSLYRLGLSYEQYF.

The gene calls are TRBV28 and TRBJ2-1; D is possibly TRBD2 (7 bases). Trimming took 5 bases from V and 2 from J, leaving 16 bases between them. The length of the CDR3 is 16 residues. Germline CDR1 MDHEN, CDR2 SYDVKM. The CDR3 DNA follows: TGTGCCAGCAGTAGTCGGGGGGCCGGAGCCTACAATGAGCAGTTCTTC. Protein: CASSSRGAGAYNEQFF.

The count of this clone is one. V and J are TRBV28 and TRBJ2-6; D may be TRBD2 (6 bases). This CDR3 has 15 residues. V lost 9 bases to trimming and J lost 0 bases, with 12 bases between them. The germline CDR1 and CDR2 sequences are MDHEN and SYDVKM. For the CDR3, the DNA is TGTGCCAGTGGGACTGAGAGCTCTGGGGCCAACGTCCTGACTTTC. Encoded protein: CASGTESSGANVLTF.

The chain links TRBV2 to TRBJ2-3, with 10 bases that match TRBD2. The V gene's germline CDR1 is SNHLY and CDR2 FYNNEI. This CDR3 has 15 amino acids. The V segment lost 2 bases and the J segment 6 bases; nucleotides outside the gene matches: 5. For the CDR3, the DNA is TGTGCCAGCAGTGAACTAGCGGGAGAAGTGGATACGCAGTATTTT. It codes for CASSELAGEVDTQYF.

This chain uses TRBV15 with TRBJ1-2; no reliable D call. V gave up 0 bases and J gave up 7 bases, with 15 bases separating them. The CDR3 has 15 residues. The germline CDR1 and CDR2 sequences are LNHNV and YYDKDF (reference sequence). Here the CDR3 DNA reads TGTGCCACCAGCAGAGATAATGCGAATCTCCGTGGCTACACCTTC. It specifies CATSRDNANLRGYTF.

The rearrangement joins TRBV27 to TRBJ2-7; 9 bases map to TRBD1. Trimming took 4 bases from V and 5 from J; bases not matched to a gene: 9. Germline V gives CDR1 MNHEY, CDR2 SMNVEV (reference sequence). This CDR3 spans 15 amino acids. The CDR3 reads CASSSLGTGRHEQYF. As DNA, the CDR3 is TGTGCCAGCAGTTCCCTCGGGACAGGGAGACACGAGCAGTACTTC.

This sequence joins TRBV7-2 and TRBJ2-2; TRBD1 matches at 10 bases. The length of the CDR3 is 18 residues. CDR1 and CDR2 (germline): SGHTA, FQGNSA. With 5 bases clipped from V and 4 bases from J, the junction kept 13 bases outside the gene matches. The CDR3 loop reads CASSRLTGTGVGTGELFF. CDR3 bases: TGTGCCAGCAGCCGTTTAACCGGGACAGGGGTCGGCACCGGGGAGCTGTTTTTT.

This clone was detected once. This chain connects TRBV11-2 to TRBJ2-1, with TRBD1 matching 9 bases. Trimming cost V 5 bases and J 6 bases; bases outside gene matches: 11. Germline V gene lookup returns CDR1 SGHAT and CDR2 FQNNGV. The CDR3 length is 16 residues. The CDR3 spells CASSASGTGRVNEQFF. CDR3 DNA sequence: TGTGCCAGCAGCGCCTCCGGGACAGGGAGGGTCAATGAGCAGTTCTTC.

The chain carries TRBV28 and TRBJ2-4; tentatively, D is TRBD1 (7 bases). CDR1 and CDR2 (germline): MDHEN, SYDVKM. This CDR3 is built from 13 residues. The V end was cut by 4 bases, the J end by 8 bases, with 12 bases between. The CDR3 nucleotides are TGTGCCAGCAGTTCGGCGGGACAGTACATTCAGTACTTC. This sequence encodes CASSSAGQYIQYF.

This chain links TRBV7-9 with TRBJ2-2; 8 bases map to TRBD2. The CDR3 sequence is 15 residues long. The trim removed 0 bases at V and 8 bases at J, leaving 5 bases unmatched. Per the germline V gene, CDR1 is SEHNR and CDR2 is FQNEAQ (reference sequence). CDR3 coding DNA: TGTGCCAGCAGCTTAGCGATTAGCGGGACGGGGGAGCTGTTTTTT. Protein product: CASSLAISGTGELFF. Drawing the rest from reference TRBV7-9 and TRBJ2-2, the complete variable domain is DTGVSQNPRHKITKRGQNVTFRCDPISEHNRLYWYRQTLGQGPEFLTYFQNEAQLEKSRLLSDRFSAERPKGSFSTLEIQRTEQGDSAMYLCASSLAISGTGELFFGEGSRLTVL.

This chain uses TRBV5-1 with TRBJ1-5; D not certain. Germline CDR1 SGHRS, CDR2 YFSETQ. The CDR3 loop spans 15 amino acids. With 0 bases removed from V and 0 bases from J, the gap between germline ends came to 7 bases. The CDR3 loop is CASSLEGSSNQPQHF. The CDR3 nucleotides read TGCGCCAGCAGCTTGGAAGGGAGTAGCAATCAGCCCCAGCATTTT.

The table lists this clone with a few counts. The chain has TRBV7-2 and TRBJ2-7; 7 bases agree with TRBD1. The germline CDR1 and CDR2 sequences are SGHTA and FQGNSA. V lost 3 bases, J lost 1 base, and 6 bases stayed unmatched. There are 15 residues in the CDR3. CDR3 region: CASSFRGRQSYEQYF. The CDR3 nucleotides are TGTGCCAGCAGCTTTAGGGGGCGGCAGTCCTACGAGCAGTACTTC. Looking up the rest from reference TRBV7-2 and TRBJ2-7 gives the full variable domain: GAGVSQSPSNKVTEKGKDVELRCDPISGHTALYWYRQSLGQGLEFLIYFQGNSAPDKSGLPSDRFSAERTGGSVSTLTIQRTQQEDSAVYLCASSFRGRQSYEQYFGPGTRLTVT.

Comment on this clone: The junction differs from germline at one of its ends, possibly a read error. The sample has other DNA sequences that encode this CDR3 too. The genes are TRBV10-1 and TRBJ2-3; D remains ambiguous. CDR3 length: 12 residues. Per germline, CDR1 WNHNN and CDR2 SYGVQD (reference sequence). CDR3 bases: TGCGCCAGCAGTAGCAGCACGGATACGCAGTATTTT. Its translation: CASSSSTDTQYF.

The V and J genes are TRBV2 and TRBJ1-2, with 9 nucleotides matching TRBD1. The CDR3 covers 14 residues. Germline V gives CDR1 SNHLY, CDR2 FYNNEI. Trimming removed 6 bases from V and 5 bases from J; junction bases left unmatched: 7. CDR3 coding DNA: TGTGCCAGCAGCCTCGACAGGGGGAGGTATGGCTACACCTTC. It codes for CASSLDRGRYGYTF.

This chain connects TRBV19 to TRBJ1-5; no reliable D call. There are 15 residues in the CDR3. Germline assignment: CDR1 LNHDA and CDR2 SQIVND (reference sequence). Trimming shortened V by 5 bases and J by 0 bases, and 11 bases separated the two germline ends. CDR3 nucleotides: TGTGCCAGTAGTTCCCGGGTAGGTAGCAATCAGCCCCAGCATTTT. Amino acids: CASSSRVGSNQPQHF.

The gene calls are TRBV19 and TRBJ2-2; TRBD2 matches at 7 bases. The CDR3 has 16 amino acids. The V gene's germline CDR1 is LNHDA and CDR2 SQIVND (reference sequence). V gave up 4 bases and J gave up 7 bases; unmatched junction bases: 12. The CDR3 here is CASSTGLAVYRGELFF. The CDR3 bases are TGTGCCAGTAGTACTGGCCTAGCGGTTTATCGCGGGGAGCTGTTTTTT.

The chain combines TRBV2 with TRBJ1-5, with unresolved D. The germline V gene has CDR1 SNHLY and CDR2 FYNNEI. CDR3 length: 16 residues. The germline V and J ends were trimmed by 2 bases and 0 bases, with 11 bases remaining between them. The CDR3 DNA reads as TGTGCCAGCAGTGAACTGGGCCGATATAGCAATCAGCCCCAGCATTTT. It is translated as CASSELGRYSNQPQHF.

This clone was seen only a few times. V and J are TRBV5-5 and TRBJ2-1, with unresolved D. V was cut by 6 bases and J by 0 bases, with 10 bases left in between. CDR1 SGHKS and CDR2 YYEKEE come from the germline V gene (reference sequence). This CDR3 region has 14 residues. The CDR3 region is CASTLIGSYNEQFF. For the CDR3, the DNA is TGTGCCAGCACCCTTATTGGCTCCTACAATGAGCAGTTCTTC.

The chain employs TRBV18 and TRBJ1-4; D gene ambiguous. This CDR3 is built from 16 residues. V lost 3 bases to trimming and J lost 4 bases, with 15 bases between them. Germline values: CDR1 KGHSH, CDR2 LQKENI. CDR3 DNA sequence: TGTGCCAGCTCACCCGCTAGGCAGGAACATAATGAAAAACTGTTTTTT. Amino acid sequence: CASSPARQEHNEKLFF.

The rearrangement joins TRBV10-3 to TRBJ2-7; D gene unclear. CDR1 is ENHRY and CDR2 is SYGVKD in the germline V gene. Deletions cut 0 bases from V and 1 base from J, with 13 bases between. This CDR3 is built from 16 residues. DNA for the CDR3: TGTGCCATCAGTGAGTCAACCGGGCTGGGGTCCTACGAGCAGTACTTC. It codes for CAISESTGLGSYEQYF.

The V and J genes are TRBV28 and TRBJ2-7; possible D gene TRBD1, 5 bases. The CDR3 is 13 amino acids. Germline V gives CDR1 MDHEN, CDR2 SYDVKM. With 4 bases removed from V and 5 bases from J, the gap between germline ends came to 12 bases. The CDR3 loop reads CASSSQGVDEQYF. The CDR3 DNA reads TGTGCCAGCAGTTCACAAGGGGTTGACGAGCAGTACTTC.

The chain couples TRBV5-4 to TRBJ2-7, with 8 positions matching TRBD2. This CDR3 spans 13 amino acids. From germline, CDR1 is SGHNT and CDR2 YYREEE (reference sequence). The V gene end was trimmed by 9 bases and the J gene end by 0 bases; junction bases not matched to a gene: 5. CDR3 region: CATNSGSSYEQYF. Written as DNA, the CDR3 is TGTGCCACGAACAGCGGGAGCTCCTACGAGCAGTACTTC.

The V gene is TRBV19, the J gene TRBJ2-7, with 7 bases aligning to TRBD1. Germline V gene data show CDR1 as LNHDA and CDR2 as SQIVND (reference sequence). The V segment lost 6 bases and the J segment 2 bases; nucleotides outside the gene matches: 7. This CDR3 is built from 14 residues. The CDR3 DNA reads TGTGCCAGTAGGAGGACAGGTCTAGCCTACGAGCAGTACTTC. This translates into CASRRTGLAYEQYF.